The source of this T cell receptor beta chain is a study of cytomegalovirus exposure and HLA in healthy donors (TCRdb year 2017). With regard to the full study: An earlier analysis of about 530 of the donors reported roughly 300 Gb of sequence data and 117 million unique TCR beta sequences obtained from about 200 million T cells. Approximately 310 gigabases of sequencing data and approximately 91 million unique TCR sequences made up an early release that covered about 640 HLA-typed donors. The genetic ancestry cluster associated with self-reported Caucasian donors included about 81% of the roughly 410 genotyped donors. The study was designed to test whether signatures of past pathogen exposure could be identified by cataloging public T cell receptors. The study used immunosequencing to profile the T cell repertoires of approximately 630 subjects and linked those repertoires to cytomegalovirus serostatus. Besides the first cohort of 550 to 750 subjects, a separate validation cohort made up of 120 different subjects was used. To predict cytomegalovirus infection status, the study brought together high-throughput TCR immunosequencing, statistical association of individual TCRs with disease status, and machine learning. In a later analysis, previously published TCR beta repertoires from about 670 donors were re-analyzed and high-resolution HLA genotyping was added so that TCR occurrence patterns could be studied. In the later analysis, no new phenotypic data were used to find candidate immune exposures; instead, reliance was placed on TCR beta sequences and their occurrence across donors. To decide whether each TCR beta V gene segment behaved as functional or pseudogenic, an earlier analysis of approximately 590 of the donors relied on high-throughput TCR beta sequencing. Donor age, sex, ethnicity and CMV serostatus were collected together with the repertoire data. Genome-wide SNP genotypes for about 60% of the 666 donors were used in a later genetic analysis, which treated that subset as a discovery cohort. All discovery cohort repertoires had been generated using a single sequencing platform. Both class I and class II loci were covered by HLA typing, at four-digit resolution. The number of typed donors differed by locus: roughly 629-630 for A, B, C, DRB1 and DQB1; 500 to 550 for DQA1; some 610 for DPA1; and some 450 for DPB1. Roughly 5 DR-DQ haplotypes were treated as single units for association and clustering because of strong linkage in the cohort. Across 300 to 400 genotyped donors of the cohort, an average of about 240,000 unique TCR beta nucleotide sequences per donor were sequenced, and around 19% of those sequences were non-productive. Summary of the overall study and its limitations: A cluster of highly shared sequence variants was judged likely to represent a technical artifact of the sequencing pipeline. CMV serostatus was the only immune exposure information available for the cohort. In the study, approximately 160 TCR beta chains were listed as associated with cytomegalovirus. Because the 87-base-pair reads could not distinguish some IMGT-functional V segments, including TRBV6-2 and TRBV6-3, those segments were excluded. A later analysis found that TCR association rates varied across HLA loci, with DRB1 alleles showing the most associated TCRs and HLA-C alleles the fewest. This cohort had only TCR beta chains sequenced, and the lack of alpha or paired-chain data limited which features could be detected. According to the authors, the approach could potentially be generalized to other disease states and immunological phenotypes. In an earlier analysis of 587 of the donors, most TCR beta V segments appeared in productive rearrangements about 87% or about 30% of the time, broadly matching IMGT annotations. Because some donors lacked HLA typing at each locus, the association tests relied only on the typed subset. Linkage disequilibrium might explain the correlated functional status among segregating V segments, but an unknown experimental factor could not be ruled out. Most TCR sequences were seen in very few donors, while some public TCRs were found in many individuals. Because counts were too low, seventeen rarely observed V segments, including chromosome 9 orphons, were left out of the earlier analysis of 587 of the donors. In a later analysis, several top co-occurrence clusters were reported to appear linked to parvovirus B19, influenza, CMV and Epstein-Barr virus. In a later analysis, most CMV-associated TCR beta chains were found to appear HLA-restricted, with HLA associations seemingly driven largely by CMV exposure. In a later analysis, HLA-associated TCR beta chains showed more clonal expansion and lower generation probabilities than non-associated chains that were equally common. In vitro tests confirmed that a few of the cytomegalovirus-associated TCR beta chains recognize cytomegalovirus antigens. Presence/absence analyses assumed roughly uniform sequencing depth across donors, an assumption that may not hold. A further reported finding was that TCR beta sequences accurately predicted the HLA-A and HLA-B alleles for most subjects in the first cohort. A later analysis associated 15,000 to 20,000 TCR beta sequences with specific HLA alleles at a false discovery rate of 0.05. According to a later genetic analysis, donors in an Asian-associated ancestry cluster had fewer N-insertions in productive TCRs than the roughly 670-donor mean. In both the original and validation cohorts, the classifier was reported to diagnose cytomegalovirus status with high specificity and sensitivity. In a later genetic analysis, a missense DCLRE1C variant was associated with V-gene and J-gene trimming of TCR beta chains, and the association was replicated in an independent cohort. When HLA alleles, especially DR and DQ, strongly co-occurred, attributing TCR associations to individual alleles was difficult.

In the case of this clone: This receptor's antigen is unknown. No base-level quality is on record; no much larger clone is a single base apart.

CDR1 and CDR2 were assigned from the germline V gene as MNHNS and SASEGT. Inclusive of the bounding cysteine and phenylalanine, the CDR3 is 15 residues long. The kept DNA is CDR3 alone, 45 bases in frame from the first base. V ends up 7 bases short and J 6 bases short, with an unmatched junction base count of 8. The cohort comprised 550 to 700 healthy bone marrow donors. All cohort members were sampled while nominally healthy, although unrecorded immune exposures were likely present. The donor tested CMV seropositive and was one of the 289 seropositive cohort members. Every donor gave a peripheral blood sample, and the peripheral blood mononuclear cells from that sample were used for TCR beta sequencing. The Qiagen DNeasy Blood Extraction Kit was used to extract genomic DNA from the blood cell samples. The library was prepared using the immunoSEQ multiplex PCR assay. For the multiplex PCR, a mixture combining 60 forward primers for TCR Vbeta segments and 13 reverse primers for TCR Jbeta segments was used. The CDR3 region of rearranged TCR beta genes was amplified from genomic DNA with a multiplex PCR assay. The Illumina HiSeq System was used to sequence the amplified TCR beta libraries as 87-base-pair reads. Turning to the authors' computational methods: Across the 600 to 700 repertoires, a later analysis counted tens of millions of unique TCR beta chains, roughly 11 million of which were shared by at least two donors. Raw reads were error-corrected and collapsed into unique sequences with a nearest-neighbor algorithm that merged closely related sequences to remove PCR and sequencing errors. To assign V, D and J gene segments, CDR3 sequences were aligned to IMGT reference sequences. For a sequence to be retained, a match of at least six nucleotides was required to both a V gene segment and a J gene segment. Rearrangements were called productive when the CDR3 lacked stop codons and stayed in frame with V and J; all others were non-productive. CDR3 was defined by IMGT convention, running from the second conserved V-encoded cysteine to the conserved J-encoded phenylalanine. Sequences without an unambiguous match to a single V gene segment were excluded from the earlier analysis of about 630 of the donors. An earlier analysis of several hundred of the donors called V segments functional above 56.7% productive rearrangements and segregating when the between-donor standard deviation exceeded 5%. A statistical classification framework was built for diagnosing cytomegalovirus status from the catalog of TCR beta chain sequences. In a later analysis, TCR nucleotide sequences were compared against IMGT/GENE-DB human TR gene sequences so that V and J genes could be assigned. In a later analysis, CDR3 sequences and most-parsimonious VDJ recombination scenarios were assigned using the TCRdist pipeline. In a later analysis, every TCR beta chain was defined by the combination of its CDR3 amino acid sequence and its V-gene family, and reads without a unique V-gene family were dropped. In a later analysis, 450 to 600 highly shared, low-generation-probability nucleotide sequences were removed to address suspected cross-contamination and a sequencing artifact. A later analysis calculated a clonal expansion index for each public chain from normalized within-repertoire ranks of inferred template counts. In a later analysis, generation probabilities were computed using a VDJ recombination model fitted to out-of-frame rearrangements, and the results were checked against IGoR. In a later analysis, TCR-TCR, TCR-HLA and TCR-CMV co-occurrence was scored with hypergeometric tests, and a repertoire-size bias correction was applied to TCR pairs. In a later analysis, false discovery rates were estimated by permuting HLA or CMV assignments 20 times. A later analysis grouped co-occurring TCRs with DBSCAN, adding TCRdist sequence similarity when clustering within HLA-allele-positive subsets. For co-occurrence clustering, repertoires with fewer than 30,000 or more than 120,000 public chains were excluded, along with about five repertoires with anomalous nucleotide sharing. TCRdb retrieved this table from immuneACCESS and kept in-frame rearrangements only. Not all clones are present; in checked studies, unresolved V genes account for under half, and no reason is known for the remainder. The D gene and trimming were derived from the DNA, and the V and J assignments and clone size from that table. The sample includes 86,000 or so clones, with more than 75% observed a single time. The ten largest account for roughly 14% of the sample.

The sample taken for sequencing was PBMCs. The chain is made from TRBV6-1 and TRBJ1-5, and TRBD1 aligns with 11 junction nucleotides. This TCR came from a woman between 40 and 50 years old in good health and CMV-seropositive. CDR3 reads: CASTQDRGRGQPQHF. The DNA is TGTGCCAGCACCCAGGACAGGGGGCGAGGTCAGCCCCAGCATTTT.